This TCR beta chain emerged from a study of shared clonotypes between healthy human individuals. Turning to this clone: The sample holds other DNA sequences that translate to the same CDR3.

TCRdb's copy holds only in-frame clones and misses some; the assay was immunoSEQ multiplex PCR. The table records around 1.5 million clones, 95% to 99% of them present only once. CDR3 length equals 12 residues. The V gene's germline CDR1 is SGHNT and CDR2 YENEEA. The V gene lost 5 bases and the J gene lost 4 bases, with 5 bases spanning the gap. Sequencing was done on a sample of naive CD4+ T cells sorted from blood. The subset is: CD45RA+ positively selected. J is TRBJ2-2 and V is TRBV11-3; D unresolved. This TCR was sampled from a man younger than 45 in good health. CDR3 sequence: CASSRGTGELFF. CDR3 sequence (DNA): TGTGCCAGCAGCCGCGGCACCGGGGAGCTGTTTTTT. Full variable domain (missing parts from reference TRBV11-3 and TRBJ2-2): EAGVVQSPRYKIIEKKQPVAFWCNPISGHNTLYWYLQNLGQGPELLIRYENEEAVDDSQLPKDRFSAERLKGVDSTLKIQPAELGDSAVYLCASSRGTGELFFGEGSRLTVL.